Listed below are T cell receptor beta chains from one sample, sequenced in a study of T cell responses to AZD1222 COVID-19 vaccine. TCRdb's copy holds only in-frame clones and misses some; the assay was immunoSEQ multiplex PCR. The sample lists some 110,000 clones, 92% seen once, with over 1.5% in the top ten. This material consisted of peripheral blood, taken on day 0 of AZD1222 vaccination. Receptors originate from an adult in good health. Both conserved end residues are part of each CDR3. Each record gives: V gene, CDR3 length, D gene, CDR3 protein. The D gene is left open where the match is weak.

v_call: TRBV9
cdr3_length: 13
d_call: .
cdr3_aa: CASSPRGLETQYF

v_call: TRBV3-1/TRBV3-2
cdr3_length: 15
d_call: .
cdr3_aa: CASSQAGTANTEAFF

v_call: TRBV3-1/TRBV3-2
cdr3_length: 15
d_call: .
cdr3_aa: CASSQDPRANYGYTF

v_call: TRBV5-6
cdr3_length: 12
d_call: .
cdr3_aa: CASSLSENTIYF

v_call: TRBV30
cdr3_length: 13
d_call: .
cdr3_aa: CAWSVGFTDTQYF

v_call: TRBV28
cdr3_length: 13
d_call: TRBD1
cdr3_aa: CAKTGDLGQPQHF

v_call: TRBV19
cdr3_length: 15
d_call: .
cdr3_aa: CASSIVSANTGELFF

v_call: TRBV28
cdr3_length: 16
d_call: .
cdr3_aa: CASSLWALGRNTEAFF

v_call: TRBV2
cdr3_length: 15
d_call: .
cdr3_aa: CASHLEAVAKNIQYF

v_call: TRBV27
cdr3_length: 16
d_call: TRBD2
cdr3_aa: CASSFWAGGPYNEQFF

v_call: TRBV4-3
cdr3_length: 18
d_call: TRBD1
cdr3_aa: CASSQVPGQGAFNYGYTF

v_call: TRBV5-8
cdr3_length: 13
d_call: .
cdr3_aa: CASSSSLPGGAFF

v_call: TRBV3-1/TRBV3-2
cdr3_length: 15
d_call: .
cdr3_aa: CASSPGTTRSNEQFF

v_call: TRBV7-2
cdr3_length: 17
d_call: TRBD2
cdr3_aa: CASSLSRGGSAYNEQFF

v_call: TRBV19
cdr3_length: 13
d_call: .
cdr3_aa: CASSPDSSYEQYF

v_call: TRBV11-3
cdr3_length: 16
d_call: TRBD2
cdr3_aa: CASSHRLAGYSSEQFF

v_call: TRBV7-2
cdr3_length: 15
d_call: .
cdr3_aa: CASSLGGESGRTQYF

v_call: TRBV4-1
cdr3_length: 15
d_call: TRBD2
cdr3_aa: CASRLTSGIDNEQFF

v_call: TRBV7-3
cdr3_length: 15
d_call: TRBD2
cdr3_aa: CASSFDSGGGDTQYF

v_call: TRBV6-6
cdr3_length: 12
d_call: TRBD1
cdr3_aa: CASNIRGGEAFF

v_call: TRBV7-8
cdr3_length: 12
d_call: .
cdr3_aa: CASSEVNYGYTF

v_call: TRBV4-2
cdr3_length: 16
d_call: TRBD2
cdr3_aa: CASSQNIAGNQETQYF

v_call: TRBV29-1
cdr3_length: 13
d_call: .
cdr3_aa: CSVGEQANYGYTF

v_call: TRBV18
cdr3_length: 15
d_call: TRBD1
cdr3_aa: CASSPPGQHTDTQYF

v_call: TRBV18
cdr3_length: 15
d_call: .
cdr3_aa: CASSSRQAVNTEAFF

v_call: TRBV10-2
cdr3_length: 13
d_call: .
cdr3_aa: CASSLDFTDTQYF

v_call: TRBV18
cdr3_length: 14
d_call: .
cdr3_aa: CASSPPASRNEQFF

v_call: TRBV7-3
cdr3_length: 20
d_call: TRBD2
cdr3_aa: CASSSRAPTSARRGTGELFF

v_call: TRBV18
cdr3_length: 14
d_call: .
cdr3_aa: CASSPDRQEETQYF

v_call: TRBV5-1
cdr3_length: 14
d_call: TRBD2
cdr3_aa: CASSLNGGANEQYF

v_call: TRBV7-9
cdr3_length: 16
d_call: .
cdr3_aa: CASSTWRGGRVYGYTF

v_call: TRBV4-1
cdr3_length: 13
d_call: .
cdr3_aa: CASSPVSDEKLFF

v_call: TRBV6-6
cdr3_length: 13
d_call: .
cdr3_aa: CASTPEGTTEAFF

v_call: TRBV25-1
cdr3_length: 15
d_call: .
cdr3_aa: CASRKDGAWGGELFF

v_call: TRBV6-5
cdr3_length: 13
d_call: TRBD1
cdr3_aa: CASSPQGVYGYTF

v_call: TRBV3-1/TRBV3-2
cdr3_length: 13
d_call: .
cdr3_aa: CASSQDQGNTIYF

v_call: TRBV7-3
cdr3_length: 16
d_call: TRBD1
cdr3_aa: CASSSSLRDRVGGYTF

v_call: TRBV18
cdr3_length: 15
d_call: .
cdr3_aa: CASSPRSDPTYGYTF